The 6 T cell receptor beta chains in this list originate from one sample, sequenced in a study of a mutant IDH1 vaccine in newly diagnosed glioma. The method was immunoSEQ multiplex PCR; TCRdb's version includes in-frame clones alone and lacks a portion of them. Counted here are around 30,000 clones, around 80% occurring once; the ten biggest clones make up 7% to 7.5%. These receptors are not linked to any known antigen. The time point is: week 35, safety follow-up. Doses consisted of 300 ug of mutant IDH1 20-mer peptide each, paired with topical imiquimod. Source: PBMCs, taken from a glioma patient whose treatment included an IDH1 peptide vaccine. These receptors came from a woman between 18 and 30 years old with glioma.

V and J are TRBV29-1 and TRBJ2-3; TRBD2 agrees at 7 bases. From germline, CDR1 is SQVTM and CDR2 ANQGSEA. The CDR3 has 15 amino acids. V lost 3 bases and J lost 4; bases outside the gene matches: 10. Here the CDR3 reads CSVDGLAGDPDTQYF. The CDR3 DNA reads as TGCAGCGTTGATGGCTTGGCGGGAGACCCAGATACGCAGTATTTT.

This clone was found once. The chain recombines TRBV6-5 with TRBJ2-1; D uncertain. V lost 2 bases, J lost 5 bases, and 7 bases lay in between. Germline assignment: CDR1 MNHEY and CDR2 SVGAGI. CDR3 length: 13 amino acids. DNA for the CDR3: TGTGCCAGCAGTTACCGACACGACAATGAGCAGTTCTTC. This codes for CASSYRHDNEQFF.

The chain combines TRBV6-5 with TRBJ2-1, with TRBD1 identical over 8 bases. The CDR3 is 10 residues long. Germline CDR1 MNHEY, CDR2 SVGAGI. V lost 4 bases, J lost 14 bases, and 1 base stayed unmatched. The DNA of the CDR3 is TGTGCCAGCAGTTCGGGACAGGAGTTCTTC. Translation gives CASSSGQEFF.

The rearrangement uses TRBV10-3 and TRBJ1-1, with a tentative D call TRBD1 (5 bases). The CDR3 loop spans 14 amino acids. CDR1 is ENHRY, CDR2 SYGVKD, per germline. V was shortened by 0 bases and J by 2 bases, with 7 bases between the two germline ends. The CDR3, as DNA: TGTGCCATCAGTGAGTCCAGGGAAAACACTGAAGCTTTCTTT. The encoded protein is CAISESRENTEAFF.

In its sample, this clone was seen once. The rearrangement joins TRBV5-1 to TRBJ2-4; TRBD1 might be the D (5 bases). The CDR3 covers 15 residues. Germline CDR1 is SGHRS and CDR2 is YFSETQ. V was cut by 0 bases and J by 8 bases, with 15 bases left in between. Here the CDR3 reads CASSLEGVRMDIQYF. CDR3 coding DNA: TGCGCCAGCAGCTTGGAAGGGGTACGCATGGACATTCAGTACTTC.

The rearrangement joins TRBV7-2 to TRBJ2-7; TRBD1 matches 12 bases. Germline V CDR1 and CDR2: SGHTA, FQGNSA. The trim removed 3 bases at V and 4 bases at J, leaving 4 bases unmatched. The CDR3 covers 15 residues. The CDR3 here is CASSLGTGGRYEQYF. CDR3 bases: TGTGCCAGCAGCTTGGGGACAGGGGGCCGGTACGAGCAGTACTTC.